The following is a TCR beta chain sequence with its context. Antigen: not known. Produced via immunoSEQ multiplex PCR; TCRdb's table is partial and in-frame only. The sample comprises about 6,000 clones, 34% of which are singletons, and about a sixth rests with the top ten. The data were taken from a study of STAT3 mutations in large granular lymphocyte leukemia. Whole-study findings and limits: Every T-cell large granular lymphocyte leukemia patient had at least one immunodominant TCR beta clonotype.

V lost 0 bases and J 4 bases, leaving 6 bases between the germline ends. This CDR3 is built from 13 residues. Germline lookup yields CDR1 LNHDA and CDR2 SQIVND (reference sequence). The clonotype was recovered from a woman between 40 and 55 years old with T-cell large granular lymphocyte leukemia. Some clones in this sample may be carry-over from other donors' samples. The V gene is TRBV19, the J gene TRBJ1-1, with D unclear. Sequencing used peripheral blood mononuclear cells. The CDR3 region has the DNA TGTGCCAGTAGTATAGATCTCGTCACTGAAGCTTTCTTT. It specifies CASSIDLVTEAFF.